This T cell receptor (beta chain) was sequenced for a study of cytomegalovirus exposure and HLA in healthy donors. The PCR had 60 Vbeta and 13 Jbeta primers. Generated by immunoSEQ multiplex PCR, the TCRdb table keeps only in-frame clones and is missing some. The repertoire holds some 90,000 clones, with 76% as singletons. Of note for this clone: As yet, its antigen is unknown.

Each of the donors was a healthy bone marrow donor. General observations from the study: Productive rates of about 90% or about 30% were seen for most TCR beta V segments in an earlier analysis. Specificity for CMV antigens was confirmed in vitro for a few of the CMV-associated chains. Some V segments, TRBV6-2 and TRBV6-3 among them, were indistinguishable and were therefore excluded.

With V trimmed by 4 bases and J by 0 bases, 4 bases remained unmatched. This CDR3 is built from 15 residues. Germline-derived CDR1 and CDR2 are MGHRA and YSYEKL. The sequenced material came from PBMCs. The rearrangement links TRBV4-1 to TRBJ2-3; TRBD1 matches at 7 bases. The sequence derives from a man younger than 40 in good health and CMV-seropositive. The CDR3 here is CASSPGQKSTDTQYF. In nucleotides, the CDR3 is TGCGCCAGCAGCCCGGGACAGAAGAGCACAGATACGCAGTATTTT.